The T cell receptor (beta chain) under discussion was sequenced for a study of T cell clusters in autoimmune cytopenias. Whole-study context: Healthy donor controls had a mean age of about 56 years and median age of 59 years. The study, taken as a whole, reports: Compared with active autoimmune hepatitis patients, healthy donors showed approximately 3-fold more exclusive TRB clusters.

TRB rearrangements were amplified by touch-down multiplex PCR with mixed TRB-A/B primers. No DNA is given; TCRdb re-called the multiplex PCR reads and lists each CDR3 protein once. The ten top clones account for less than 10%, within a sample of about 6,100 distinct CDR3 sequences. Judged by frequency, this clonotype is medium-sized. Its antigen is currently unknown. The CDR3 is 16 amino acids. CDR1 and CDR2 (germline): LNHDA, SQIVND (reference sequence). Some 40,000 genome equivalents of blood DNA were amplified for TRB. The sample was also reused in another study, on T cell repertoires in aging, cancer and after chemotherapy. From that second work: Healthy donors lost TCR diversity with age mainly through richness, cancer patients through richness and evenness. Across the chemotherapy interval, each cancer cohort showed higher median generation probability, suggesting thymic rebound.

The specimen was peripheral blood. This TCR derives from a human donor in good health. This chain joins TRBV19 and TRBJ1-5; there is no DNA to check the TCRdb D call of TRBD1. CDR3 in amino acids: CASSMARGWGNQPQHF. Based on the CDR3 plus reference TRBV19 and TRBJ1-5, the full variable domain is DGGITQSPKYLFRKEGQNVTLSCEQNLNHDAMYWYRQDPGQGLRLIYYSQIVNDFQKGDIAEGYSVSREKKESFPLTVTSAQKNPTAFYLCASSMARGWGNQPQHFGDGTRLSIL.